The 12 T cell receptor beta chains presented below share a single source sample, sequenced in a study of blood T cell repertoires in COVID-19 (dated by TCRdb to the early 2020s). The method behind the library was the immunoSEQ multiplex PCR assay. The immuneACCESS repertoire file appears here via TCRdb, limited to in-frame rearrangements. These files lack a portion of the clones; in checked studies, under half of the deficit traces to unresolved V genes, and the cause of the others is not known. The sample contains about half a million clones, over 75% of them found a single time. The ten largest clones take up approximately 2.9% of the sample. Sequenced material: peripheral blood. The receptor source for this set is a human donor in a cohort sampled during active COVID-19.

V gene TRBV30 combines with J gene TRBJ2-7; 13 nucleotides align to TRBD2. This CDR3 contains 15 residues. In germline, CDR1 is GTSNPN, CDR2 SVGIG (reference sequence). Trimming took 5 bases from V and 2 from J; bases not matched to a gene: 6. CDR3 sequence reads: CAWGTSGIRAYEQYF. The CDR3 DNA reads TGTGCCTGGGGGACTAGCGGGATTAGGGCCTACGAGCAGTACTTC.

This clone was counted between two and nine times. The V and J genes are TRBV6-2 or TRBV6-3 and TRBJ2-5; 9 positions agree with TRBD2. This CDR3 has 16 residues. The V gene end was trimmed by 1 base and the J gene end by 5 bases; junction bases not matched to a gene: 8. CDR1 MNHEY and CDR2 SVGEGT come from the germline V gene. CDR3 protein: CASSYLAGVAVETQYF. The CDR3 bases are TGTGCCAGCAGTTACTTAGCGGGAGTGGCGGTGGAGACCCAGTACTTC.

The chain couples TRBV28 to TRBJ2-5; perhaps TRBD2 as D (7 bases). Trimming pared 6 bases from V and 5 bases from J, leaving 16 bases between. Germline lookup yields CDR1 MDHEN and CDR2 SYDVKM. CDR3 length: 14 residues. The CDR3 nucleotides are TGTGCCAGCAGCATGCAGGGAGGGGGGGAGACCCAGTACTTC. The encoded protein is CASSMQGGGETQYF. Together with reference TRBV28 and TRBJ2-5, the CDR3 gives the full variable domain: DVKVTQSSRYLVKRTGEKVFLECVQDMDHENMFWYRQDPGLGLRLIYFSYDVKMKEKGDIPEGYSVSREKKERFSLILESASTNQTSMYLCASSMQGGGETQYFGPGTRLLVL.

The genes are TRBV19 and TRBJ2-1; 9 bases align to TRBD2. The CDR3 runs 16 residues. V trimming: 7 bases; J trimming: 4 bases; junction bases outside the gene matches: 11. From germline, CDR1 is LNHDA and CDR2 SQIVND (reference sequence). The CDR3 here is CASKETAGGLYNEQFF. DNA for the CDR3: TGTGCCAGTAAGGAGACAGCGGGAGGATTATACAATGAGCAGTTCTTC.

CDR3 sequence: CATSRDGTGIGYTF. DNA for the CDR3: TGTGCCACCAGCAGAGATGGTACAGGGATTGGCTACACCTTC. The chain combines TRBV15 with TRBJ1-2, with D possibly being TRBD1 (6 bases). Per germline, CDR1 LNHNV and CDR2 YYDKDF (reference sequence). The CDR3 spans 14 residues. The V and J ends lost 0 bases and 7 bases respectively, with 12 bases between them.

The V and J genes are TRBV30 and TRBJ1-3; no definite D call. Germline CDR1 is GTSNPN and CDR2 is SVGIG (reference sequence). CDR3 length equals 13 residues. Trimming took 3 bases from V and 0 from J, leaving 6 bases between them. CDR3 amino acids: CAWSHGSGNTIYF. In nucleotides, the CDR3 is TGTGCCTGGAGCCACGGCTCTGGAAACACCATATATTTT. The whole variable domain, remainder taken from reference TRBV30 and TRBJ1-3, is SQTIHQWPATLVQPVGSPLSLECTVEGTSNPNLYWYRQAAGRGLQLLFYSVGIGQISSEVPQNLSASRPQDRQFILSSKKLLLSDSGFYLCAWSHGSGNTIYFGEGSWLTVV.

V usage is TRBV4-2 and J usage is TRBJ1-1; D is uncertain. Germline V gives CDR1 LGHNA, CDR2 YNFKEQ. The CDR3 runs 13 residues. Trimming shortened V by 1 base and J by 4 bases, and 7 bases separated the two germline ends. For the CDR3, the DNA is TGTGCCAGCAGCCAAGGAGGGAGCACTGAAGCTTTCTTT. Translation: CASSQGGSTEAFF.

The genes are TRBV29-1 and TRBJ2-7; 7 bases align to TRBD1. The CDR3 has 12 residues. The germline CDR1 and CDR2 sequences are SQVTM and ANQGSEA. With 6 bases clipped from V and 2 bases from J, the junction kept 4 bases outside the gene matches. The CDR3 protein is CSVGTVPYEQYF. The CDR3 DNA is TGCAGCGTGGGGACAGTCCCCTACGAGCAGTACTTC.

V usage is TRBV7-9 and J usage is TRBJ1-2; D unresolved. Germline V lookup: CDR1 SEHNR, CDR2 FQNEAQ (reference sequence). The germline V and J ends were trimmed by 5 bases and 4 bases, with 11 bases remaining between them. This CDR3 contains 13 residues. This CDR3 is CASSVGRGYGYTF. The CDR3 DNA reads TGTGCCAGCAGCGTCGGTCGGGGCTATGGCTACACCTTC.

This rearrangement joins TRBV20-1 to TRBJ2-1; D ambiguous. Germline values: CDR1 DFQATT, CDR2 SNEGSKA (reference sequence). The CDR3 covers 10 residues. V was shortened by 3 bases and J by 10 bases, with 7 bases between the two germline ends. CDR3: CSASRYEQFF. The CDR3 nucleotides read TGCAGTGCTAGCCGGTACGAGCAGTTCTTC.

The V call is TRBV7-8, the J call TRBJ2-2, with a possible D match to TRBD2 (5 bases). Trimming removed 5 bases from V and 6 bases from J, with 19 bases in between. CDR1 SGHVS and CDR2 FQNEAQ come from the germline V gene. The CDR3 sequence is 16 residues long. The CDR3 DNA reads TGTGCCAGCAGCGGAAGGGCCACTAGAGGCGCCGGGGAGCTGTTTTTT. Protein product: CASSGRATRGAGELFF.

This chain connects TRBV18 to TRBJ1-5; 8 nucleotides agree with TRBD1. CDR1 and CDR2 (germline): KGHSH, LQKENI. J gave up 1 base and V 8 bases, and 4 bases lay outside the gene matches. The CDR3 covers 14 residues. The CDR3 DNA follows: TGTGCCAGCAGACAGGGGCAGAGCAATCAGCCCCAGCATTTT. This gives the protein CASRQGQSNQPQHF.